The 12 T cell receptor beta chains in this list originate from one sample, sequenced in a study of blood T cell repertoires in COVID-19. Here immunoSEQ multiplex PCR was the method, and the copy in TCRdb shows in-frame clones only, minus some. The sample includes some 48,000 clones, around 86% of them seen just once. Sample: peripheral blood. All receptors come from a woman aged 80 or over with COVID-19, enrolled during active disease.

The rearrangement uses TRBV10-3 and TRBJ1-5; maybe TRBD1 (5 bases). The CDR3 contains 17 residues. Between the trimmed V and J ends, which lost 0 bases and 3 bases, there was a span of 15 bases. The germline V gene has CDR1 ENHRY and CDR2 SYGVKD. The chain's CDR3 is CAISESTPGWSNQPQHF. CDR3 nucleotide sequence: TGTGCCATCAGTGAGTCGACCCCAGGGTGGTCCAATCAGCCCCAGCATTTT.

This clone came up once. The chain has TRBV7-8 and TRBJ2-1; 11 bases line up with TRBD2. The J segment lost 6 bases and the V segment lost 6 bases, leaving 10 bases of the junction unmatched. The CDR3 extends over 16 amino acids. Germline V gene data show CDR1 as SGHVS and CDR2 as FQNEAQ. The CDR3 nucleotides read TGTGCCAGCAGAGCCCCGGGACTAGCGGCGCTCAATGAGCAGTTCTTC. Encoded protein: CASRAPGLAALNEQFF. Full variable domain (outside the CDR3, taken from reference TRBV7-8 and TRBJ2-1): GAGVSQSPRYKVAKRGQDVALRCDPISGHVSLFWYQQALGQGPEFLTYFQNEAQLDKSGLPSDRFFAERPEGSVSTLKIQRTQQEDSAVYLCASRAPGLAALNEQFFGPGTRLTVL.

This clone was found a few times. The chain carries TRBV2 and TRBJ1-1; 7 nucleotides agree with TRBD1. This CDR3 region has 16 residues. Germline CDR1 and CDR2: SNHLY and FYNNEI. The V and J ends lost 6 bases and 2 bases, in that order; junction bases with no gene match: 12. CDR3 amino acids: CASSRDRPHPNTEAFF. The CDR3 DNA reads TGTGCCAGCAGCCGGGACAGACCCCATCCCAACACTGAAGCTTTCTTT.

The CDR3 DNA is TGTGCCAGCAGCGTAGATCCTAGCGGGGGATTGGGAGAGTACTTC. This sequence encodes CASSVDPSGGLGEYF. This sequence joins TRBV9 and TRBJ2-7; 10 nucleotides match TRBD2. J lost 11 bases, V lost 0 bases, and 11 bases had no gene match. There are 15 residues in the CDR3. In germline, CDR1 is SGDLS, CDR2 YYNGEE.

The chain has TRBV6-5 and TRBJ1-5; 8 nucleotides align to TRBD1. Unmatched junction bases numbered 4, after V lost 0 bases and J lost 6 bases. The CDR3 is 15 residues long. CDR1 MNHEY and CDR2 SVGAGI come from the germline V gene. CDR3 sequence reads: CASSYSGQAGQPQHF. The CDR3 region has the DNA TGTGCCAGCAGTTACTCGGGACAGGCGGGTCAGCCCCAGCATTTT.

This chain joins TRBV2 and TRBJ1-2; D possibly corresponds to TRBD1 (5 bases). CDR1 is SNHLY, CDR2 FYNNEI, per germline. Deletions cut 10 bases from V and 4 bases from J, with 22 bases between. CDR3 length: 15 residues. The DNA for the CDR3 is TGTGCCAACGATGAACCCCGGTTACAGGCCTATGGCTACACCTTC. It specifies CANDEPRLQAYGYTF.

This clone was seen only once. The V call is TRBV11-3, the J call TRBJ2-5; 9 nucleotides agree with TRBD1. Germline lookup yields CDR1 SGHNT and CDR2 YENEEA. V trimming: 6 bases; J trimming: 5 bases; junction bases outside the gene matches: 19. The CDR3 is 18 residues long. Here the CDR3 reads CASRSGRTGAGGRETQYF. Here the CDR3 DNA reads TGTGCCAGCAGGTCCGGGCGGACAGGGGCAGGAGGTCGGGAGACCCAGTACTTC. Drawing the rest from reference TRBV11-3 and TRBJ2-5, the complete variable domain is EAGVVQSPRYKIIEKKQPVAFWCNPISGHNTLYWYLQNLGQGPELLIRYENEEAVDDSQLPKDRFSAERLKGVDSTLKIQPAELGDSAVYLCASRSGRTGAGGRETQYFGPGTRLLVL.

This chain uses TRBV14 with TRBJ2-1; D might be TRBD2 (6 bases). The germline V and J ends were trimmed by 4 bases and 6 bases, with 25 bases remaining between them. The germline V gene encodes CDR1 SGHDN and CDR2 FVKESK. CDR3 size: 18 residues. This chain's CDR3 is CASSPSLHLRDSGNEQFF. In DNA, the CDR3 is TGTGCCAGCAGCCCCAGCTTACATCTGCGGGATAGTGGCAATGAGCAGTTCTTC.

The chain joins TRBV28 to TRBJ2-7, with 7 positions matching TRBD2. The ends lost 6 bases at V and 0 bases at J; junction bases unmatched: 11. The CDR3 spans 16 residues. CDR1 and CDR2 from the germline V gene are MDHEN and SYDVKM. The CDR3 region is CASRGGWAGASYEQYF. The CDR3 DNA reads TGTGCCAGCAGGGGAGGGTGGGCAGGCGCCTCCTACGAGCAGTACTTC.

This chain uses TRBV5-1 with TRBJ2-3, with TRBD2 identical over 10 bases. Germline CDR1 and CDR2: SGHRS and YFSETQ. The junction had 5 bases not matched to a gene; V was cut back by 2 bases and J by 2 bases. This CDR3 has 16 residues. The CDR3 reads CASSLTSGASTDTQYF. Here the CDR3 DNA reads TGCGCCAGCAGCTTAACTAGCGGGGCTTCCACAGATACGCAGTATTTT.

The chain has TRBV4-2 and TRBJ1-2; D is ambiguous. V dropped 0 bases and J dropped 8 bases, with 13 bases sitting between them. Germline-derived CDR1 and CDR2 are LGHNA and YNFKEQ. This CDR3 region has 14 residues. CDR3 nucleotide sequence: TGTGCCAGCAGCCAAGATGGAGTCTTAGGAGGCTACACCTTC. It specifies CASSQDGVLGGYTF.

This chain joins TRBV2 and TRBJ2-2; possible D gene TRBD1, 5 bases. Germline assignment: CDR1 SNHLY and CDR2 FYNNEI. CDR3 length equals 13 residues. CDR3 in amino acids: CAGKIGASGELFF. CDR3 nucleotides: TGTGCGGGAAAGATAGGGGCATCCGGGGAGCTGTTTTTT.